The rows below give T cell receptor beta chains drawn from one sample of a study of CD8+ T cells in alopecia areata. The table came from immunoSEQ multiplex PCR; TCRdb's copy has only in-frame clones and leaves some out. The sample records 140,000 to 150,000 clones, 51% being singletons. The sample in question was CD4+ T cells sorted from blood, obtained at week 0. Source of these receptors: a human donor with alopecia areata. The CDR3 runs from the conserved cysteine through the conserved F or W. A D gene is named only where the DNA matches it firmly. Some rows have no size entry. The others give once, few or many, or a class for an expanded clone.

j_call v_call d_call clone_size cdr3_aa cdr3_nt
TRBJ1-1 TRBV14 NA NA CASSQDWVAGEAFF TGTGCCAGCAGCCAAGATTGGGTGGCAGGGGAAGCTTTCTTT
TRBJ2-3 TRBV30 NA NA CAWSGGRSDTQYF TGTGCCTGGAGTGGGGGTAGGTCAGATACGCAGTATTTT
TRBJ2-5 TRBV7-2 NA NA CASSSRHLGETQYF TGTGCCAGCAGCTCACGACACCTCGGGGAGACCCAGTACTTC
TRBJ2-7 TRBV30 TRBD1 NA CAWSEDRAYEQYF TGTGCCTGGAGCGAGGACAGGGCGTACGAGCAGTACTTC
TRBJ2-3 TRBV7-2 NA few CASSSQTSTDTQYF TGTGCCAGCAGCTCCCAGACTAGCACAGATACGCAGTATTTT
TRBJ2-5 TRBV15 TRBD1 few CATSRDRQGTETQYF TGTGCCACCAGCAGAGACCGACAGGGAACAGAGACCCAGTACTTC
TRBJ2-2 TRBV30 NA NA CAWSGSMNTGELFF TGTGCCTGGAGTGGTAGCATGAACACCGGGGAGCTGTTTTTT
TRBJ2-5 TRBV6-5 TRBD2 few CAAGGVGKTQYF TGCGCGGCGGGGGGAGTGGGAAAGACCCAGTACTTC
TRBJ1-4 TRBV30 NA NA CAWGGEKLFF TGTGCCTGGGGGGGGGAAAAACTGTTTTTT
TRBJ1-1 TRBV7-2 NA once CASSSMGIQDTEAFF TGTGCCAGCAGTTCCATGGGTATACAGGACACTGAAGCTTTCTTT
TRBJ2-1 TRBV29-1 NA NA CSVDRTYNEQFF TGCAGCGTCGACAGAACCTACAATGAGCAGTTCTTC
TRBJ2-5 TRBV29-1 NA NA CSARARVYVTQYF TGCAGCGCGAGAGCGAGAGTATATGTTACCCAGTACTTC
TRBJ2-3 TRBV7-2 NA NA CASSLNGQGLTDTQYF TGTGCCAGCAGCTTAAATGGTCAGGGACTCACAGATACGCAGTATTTT
TRBJ1-1 TRBV5-1 NA NA CASSQDLRGAFF TGCGCCAGCAGCCAGGATCTGCGTGGAGCTTTCTTT
TRBJ2-7 TRBV23-1 NA few CASIIRRRSYEQYF TGCGCCAGCATCATAAGACGCCGCTCCTACGAGCAGTACTTC
TRBJ1-1 TRBV5-6 NA NA CASSLARNTEAFF TGTGCCAGCAGCTTGGCAAGGAACACTGAAGCTTTCTTT
TRBJ2-4 TRBV29-1 NA few CSVESGAKNIQYF TGCAGCGTTGAGTCAGGAGCCAAAAACATTCAGTACTTC
TRBJ2-7 TRBV6-5 TRBD2 few CASSAPGVAGEQYF TGTGCCAGCAGCGCGCCAGGCGTAGCGGGCGAGCAGTACTTC
TRBJ2-4 TRBV30 NA NA CAWGRRGAKNIQYF TGTGCCTGGGGTCGCCGGGGGGCCAAAAACATTCAGTACTTC
TRBJ2-5 TRBV4-1 TRBD1 NA CASSQGDSQETQYF TGCGCCAGCAGCCAGGGGGACAGTCAAGAGACCCAGTACTTC
TRBJ2-2 TRBV14 NA few CASSQAQGNTGELFF TGTGCCAGCAGCCAAGCGCAGGGTAACACCGGGGAGCTGTTTTTT
TRBJ1-1 TRBV5-1 NA NA CASSSNLGVTTEAFF TGCGCCAGCAGCTCGAATCTGGGTGTGACCACTGAAGCTTTCTTT
TRBJ1-1 TRBV30 NA NA CAWSGDFRNTEAFF TGTGCCTGGAGTGGGGACTTCCGGAACACTGAAGCTTTCTTT
TRBJ2-4 TRBV4-1 TRBD1 NA CASSHLGTGEVAKNIQYF TGCGCCAGCAGCCACCTCGGGACAGGGGAGGTAGCCAAAAACATTCAGTACTTC
TRBJ2-7 TRBV25-1 NA NA CASSARDLGSYEQYF TGTGCCAGCAGCGCTCGGGACTTAGGGTCCTACGAGCAGTACTTC
TRBJ2-1 TRBV4-2 NA NA CASSPDGGTNEQFF TGTGCCAGCAGCCCAGACGGGGGTACGAATGAGCAGTTCTTC
TRBJ1-2 TRBV29-1 TRBD1 few CSVDLRAGRGQDYGYTF TGCAGCGTTGACCTCAGGGCGGGCAGGGGGCAAGACTATGGCTACACCTTC
TRBJ2-2 TRBV2 TRBD2 few CASSESGGRTGELFF TGTGCCAGCAGTGAGTCTGGCGGGAGGACCGGGGAGCTGTTTTTT
TRBJ1-2 TRBV29-1 TRBD1 NA CSVEIGQGDGYTF TGCAGCGTTGAAATAGGACAGGGTGACGGCTACACCTTC
TRBJ1-2 TRBV29-1 NA few CSVEAGRTGYTF TGCAGCGTTGAAGCGGGCAGGACAGGCTACACCTTC
TRBJ2-4 TRBV7-9 TRBD2 NA CASSQSSGGNIQYF TGTGCCAGCAGCCAATCTTCGGGGGGGAACATTCAGTACTTC
TRBJ2-7 TRBV28 TRBD1 once CASSLLGTGGFNEQYF TGTGCCAGCAGTTTACTCGGGACAGGGGGCTTTAACGAGCAGTACTTC
TRBJ2-7 TRBV5-1 NA NA CASSPRPEVIEQYF TGCGCCAGCAGCCCCCGACCCGAAGTTATCGAGCAGTACTTC
TRBJ2-1 TRBV29-1 TRBD2 NA CSVGLGRAGDNEQFF TGCAGCGTTGGGCTCGGGAGGGCCGGGGACAATGAGCAGTTCTTC
TRBJ2-1 TRBV14 NA NA CASSQLSGQVSYNEQFF TGTGCCAGCTCTCAGCTATCAGGGCAGGTGTCCTACAATGAGCAGTTCTTC
TRBJ1-2 TRBV14 NA NA CASSQDRVSGLGYTF TGTGCCAGCAGCCAAGATCGGGTGTCAGGCCTTGGCTACACCTTC
TRBJ2-3 TRBV25-1 NA NA CASSDPDTQYF TGTGCCAGCAGTGACCCAGATACGCAGTATTTT
TRBJ2-2 TRBV6-6 NA NA CANRGGPENTGELFF TGTGCCAACAGGGGAGGGCCCGAAAACACCGGGGAGCTGTTTTTT
TRBJ2-6 TRBV29-1 NA NA CSPPRDPFSGANVLTF TGCAGCCCTCCTCGCGACCCCTTCTCTGGGGCCAACGTCCTGACTTTC
TRBJ2-5 TRBV5-1 NA NA CASSLVVSQETQYF TGCGCCAGCAGCTTGGTTGTCAGCCAAGAGACCCAGTACTTC
TRBJ2-6 TRBV7-2 TRBD2 NA CASSSRGGLTGANVLTF TGTGCCAGCAGCTCCCGGGGGGGGCTAACTGGGGCCAACGTCCTGACTTTC
TRBJ1-1 TRBV30 NA NA CAWSRQIMNTEAFF TGTGCCTGGAGTCGACAGATTATGAACACTGAAGCTTTCTTT
TRBJ2-1 TRBV2 NA NA CASRTSNEQFF TGTGCCAGCAGGACTAGCAATGAGCAGTTCTTC
TRBJ2-5 TRBV7-9 NA once CASSFRGVSQYF TGTGCCAGCAGCTTTAGGGGGGTGTCCCAGTACTTC
TRBJ2-1 TRBV7-8 NA few CASTVRRDKNEQFF TGTGCCAGCACCGTGAGGAGGGACAAAAATGAGCAGTTCTTC
TRBJ1-2 TRBV4-3 NA few CASSHSASAYGYTF TGCGCCAGCAGCCATTCCGCCTCGGCCTATGGCTACACCTTC
TRBJ1-2 TRBV29-1 NA few CSVEETSGGYTF TGCAGCGTTGAAGAAACGAGTGGTGGCTACACCTTC
TRBJ1-2 TRBV4-3 NA NA CASSQEGYYGYTF TGCGCCAGCAGCCAAGAAGGGTACTATGGCTACACCTTC
TRBJ1-4 TRBV29-1 NA NA CSVEGEDEKLFF TGCAGCGTTGAAGGAGAGGATGAAAAACTGTTTTTT
TRBJ2-7 TRBV6-5 TRBD2 NA CASSYSRQAGRNEQYF TGTGCCAGCAGTTACTCGCGGCAAGCGGGACGGAACGAGCAGTACTTC
TRBJ2-6 TRBV29-1 TRBD2 NA CSAAGWPGANVLTF TGCAGCGCAGCGGGGTGGCCTGGGGCCAACGTCCTGACTTTC
TRBJ2-2 TRBV27 NA few CATSRRQGNTGELFF TGTGCCACCTCCAGACGGCAGGGGAACACCGGGGAGCTGTTTTTT
TRBJ2-5 TRBV2 NA NA CASSARREETQYF TGTGCCAGCAGTGCCCGACGGGAAGAGACCCAGTACTTC
TRBJ2-1 TRBV14 NA NA CASSQFYRPDEQFF TGTGCCAGCAGCCAATTTTACAGGCCGGATGAGCAGTTCTTC
TRBJ1-5 TRBV25-1 TRBD1 NA CASSRTGANQPQHF TGTGCCAGCAGTCGGACAGGGGCTAATCAGCCCCAGCATTTT
TRBJ1-3 TRBV11-2 NA few CASSSLRQVAGNTIYF TGTGCCAGCAGCAGCCTAAGACAGGTAGCAGGAAACACCATATATTTT
TRBJ1-1 TRBV29-1 NA NA CSAAISLNTEAFF TGCAGCGCCGCGATCAGTCTGAACACTGAAGCTTTCTTT
TRBJ1-2 TRBV25-1 NA NA CASSPRTELGYTF TGTGCCAGCAGCCCGAGGACTGAACTCGGCTACACCTTC
TRBJ2-7 TRBV6-5 TRBD1 few CASRLRGQTYEQYF TGTGCCAGCAGGCTAAGGGGACAGACCTACGAGCAGTACTTC